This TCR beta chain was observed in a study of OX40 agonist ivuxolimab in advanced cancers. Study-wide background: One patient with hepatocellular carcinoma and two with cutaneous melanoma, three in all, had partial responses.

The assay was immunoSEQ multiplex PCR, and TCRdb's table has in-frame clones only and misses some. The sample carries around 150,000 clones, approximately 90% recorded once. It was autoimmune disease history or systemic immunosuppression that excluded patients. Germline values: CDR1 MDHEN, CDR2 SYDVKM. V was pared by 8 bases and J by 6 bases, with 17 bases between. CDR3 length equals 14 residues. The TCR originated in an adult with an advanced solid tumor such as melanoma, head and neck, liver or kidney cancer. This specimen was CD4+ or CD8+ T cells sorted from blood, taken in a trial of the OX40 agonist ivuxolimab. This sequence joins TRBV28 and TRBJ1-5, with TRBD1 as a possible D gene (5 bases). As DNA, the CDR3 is TGTGCCAGCCTAATCCAGGGTTTGGGTCAGCCCCAGCATTTT. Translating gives CASLIQGLGQPQHF.